The sequence of this T cell receptor beta chain was determined in a study of shared clonotypes between healthy human individuals. Sequencing was performed on unsorted PBMC DNA using ten immunoSEQ deep assay plates. The table came from immunoSEQ multiplex PCR; TCRdb's copy has only in-frame clones and leaves some out. The data hold over 400,000 clones, with around 73% observed a single time. Per the germline V gene, CDR1 is MNHEY and CDR2 is SMNVEV (reference sequence). The CDR3 covers 12 residues. V lost 4 bases and J 9 bases, leaving 7 bases between the germline ends. This TCR was recovered from a woman between 40 and 50 years old in good health. Some clones in this sample may be carry-over from other donors' samples. The material sequenced was PBMCs. The chain carries TRBV27 and TRBJ1-6; no firm D call. The CDR3 is CASSSTGSPLHF. CDR3 sequence (DNA): TGTGCCAGCAGTTCGACGGGTTCACCCCTCCACTTT.